The 29 T cell receptor beta chains reported below all come from one sample, sequenced in a study of T cells in Graves' hyperthyroidism and ophthalmopathy. Researchers took RNA transcripts and amplified the TCR beta CDR3 regions from them. The primer set for the first-round RT-PCR of the TCR CDR3 was HTBI. Via MiXCR, TCRdb re-called the multiplex PCR reads, giving one row per CDR3 protein. This sample has fewer than 750,000 distinct CDR3 sequences, with roughly 15% found just once. Sequencing was done on a sample of blood. The receptors here all came from a woman between 50 and 59 years old with Graves' ophthalmopathy.

The rearrangement uses TRBV25-1 and TRBJ2-1; D is possibly TRBD1 (5 bases). This CDR3 spans 17 amino acids. Trimming cost V 4 bases and J 0 bases, with 16 bases left between them. Germline CDR1 and CDR2: MGHDK and SYGVNS. CDR3 region: CASSALLGENSYNEQFF. For the CDR3, the DNA is TGTGCCAGCAGTGCCCTTTTAGGGGAAAACTCCTACAATGAGCAGTTCTTC.

The rearrangement uses TRBV24-1 and TRBJ2-2; no clear D gene. Looked up from germline, CDR1 is KGHDR and CDR2 is SFDVKD. V gave up 0 bases and J gave up 7 bases, with 8 bases separating them. The CDR3 totals 14 residues. CDR3 protein: CATSDLMGHGELFF. The CDR3 nucleotides are TGTGCCACCAGTGATTTGATGGGTCACGGGGAGCTGTTTTTT.

There are a few counts of this clonotype. The V call is TRBV9, the J call TRBJ1-4, with 10 bases lining up with TRBD1. This CDR3 contains 15 residues. The ends lost 3 bases at V and 7 bases at J; junction bases unmatched: 6. Germline V lookup: CDR1 SGDLS, CDR2 YYNGEE. CDR3 protein: CASSGDRGKGEKLFF. CDR3 in DNA: TGTGCCAGCAGCGGGGACAGGGGAAAAGGTGAAAAACTGTTTTTT.

This clonotype was counted a few times. V and J are TRBV19 and TRBJ2-2, with 7 bases that match TRBD2. The V gene end was trimmed by 7 bases and the J gene end by 2 bases; junction bases not matched to a gene: 10. Looked up from germline, CDR1 is LNHDA and CDR2 is SQIVND (reference sequence). The CDR3 covers 16 residues. In nucleotides, the CDR3 is TGTGCCAGTAACTCTGAGACTAGCTACAACACCGGGGAGCTGTTTTTT. Encoded protein: CASNSETSYNTGELFF.

There are many counts of this clonotype. CDR3 nucleotide sequence: TGTGCCATCAGTGAGTCGACTCGGGGTAGCGGTTACGACATTCAGTACTTC. As protein: CAISESTRGSGYDIQYF. This chain connects TRBV10-3 to TRBJ2-4; possible D gene TRBD2, 6 bases. Trimming removed 0 bases from V and 8 bases from J, with 20 bases in between. Looked up from germline, CDR1 is ENHRY and CDR2 is SYGVKD. CDR3 length: 17 residues.

This clonotype was recorded at least ten times. This chain connects TRBV28 to TRBJ1-1; D unclear. CDR3 size: 13 residues. Trimming pared 3 bases from V and 3 bases from J, leaving 8 bases between. Germline loops: CDR1 MDHEN, CDR2 SYDVKM. CDR3 residues: CASSFKRYTEAFF. In nucleotides, the CDR3 is TGTGCCAGCAGTTTCAAACGGTACACTGAAGCTTTCTTT.

This clonotype was seen at least ten times. The chain couples TRBV20-1 to TRBJ2-1, with D possibly TRBD1 on 6 matching bases. This CDR3 has 16 amino acids. V was cut by 7 bases and J by 0 bases, with 19 bases left in between. CDR1 and CDR2 from the germline V gene are DFQATT and SNEGSKA (reference sequence). The CDR3 DNA follows: TGCAGTGTCCCGGGTTGGGACACCGGCTCCTACAATGAGCAGTTCTTC. It is translated as CSVPGWDTGSYNEQFF.

This clonotype was seen many times. The V gene is TRBV7-8, the J gene TRBJ1-1; possible D gene TRBD1, 6 bases. Germline V CDR1 and CDR2: SGHVS, FQNEAQ. The CDR3 extends over 18 amino acids. V was cut by 4 bases and J by 2 bases, with 23 bases left in between. The CDR3: CASSSQGWEPTFNTEAFF. The CDR3 DNA follows: TGTGCCAGCAGCTCACAGGGATGGGAACCTACCTTTAACACTGAAGCTTTCTTT.

The V gene is TRBV20-1, the J gene TRBJ1-2; 7 positions agree with TRBD1. Per the germline V gene, CDR1 is DFQATT and CDR2 is SNEGSKA (reference sequence). With 3 bases clipped from V and 4 bases from J, the junction kept 5 bases outside the gene matches. The CDR3 extends over 13 amino acids. The DNA for the CDR3 is TGCAGTGCTAGCGGGACAGATACCTATGGCTACACCTTC. Encoded protein: CSASGTDTYGYTF.

With respect to this clonotype: The junction differs from germline at one of its ends, possibly a read error. The CDR3 reads CAGRRLAGNYEQYF. The CDR3 nucleotides read TGTGCCGGCAGAAGACTAGCGGGGAATTACGAGCAGTACTTC. The chain has TRBV6-2 or TRBV6-3 and TRBJ2-7; 11 bases are a match to TRBD2. Per germline, CDR1 MNHEY and CDR2 SVGEGT. This CDR3 spans 14 amino acids.

This chain connects TRBV11-2 to TRBJ2-3, with TRBD2 matching 12 bases. The length of the CDR3 is 16 residues. CDR1 SGHAT and CDR2 FQNNGV come from the germline V gene. Losses at the gene ends were 6 bases for V and 5 bases for J; bases not matched to a gene: 9. The CDR3 bases are TGTGCCAGCAGATCACTAGCGGGAGGACTTGGAGATACGCAGTATTTT. Translating gives CASRSLAGGLGDTQYF.

This chain's CDR3 is CASSYTGTSGSDEQYF. CDR3 in DNA: TGTGCCAGCAGTTACACCGGGACTAGCGGGTCCGACGAGCAGTACTTC. The chain joins TRBV6-5 to TRBJ2-7, with 12 bases fitting TRBD2. CDR1 is MNHEY and CDR2 is SVGAGI in the germline V gene. The CDR3 has 16 amino acids. The V segment lost 2 bases and the J segment 5 bases; nucleotides outside the gene matches: 7.

The rearrangement joins TRBV3-1 to TRBJ2-4, with 13 bases fitting TRBD2. There are 17 residues in the CDR3. V was pared by 5 bases and J by 1 base, with 5 bases of the junction left unmatched. From germline, CDR1 is LGHDT and CDR2 YNNKEL (reference sequence). In DNA, the CDR3 is TGTGCCAGCAGCGGAGGACTAGCGGGAGACGCCAAAAACATTCAGTACTTC. Amino acids: CASSGGLAGDAKNIQYF. Full variable domain (missing parts from reference TRBV3-1 and TRBJ2-4): DTAVSQTPKYLVTQMGNDKSIKCEQNLGHDTMYWYKQDSKKFLKIMFSYNNKELIINETVPNRFSPKSPDKAHLNLHINSLELGDSAVYFCASSGGLAGDAKNIQYFGAGTRLSVL.

Remarks on this clonotype: The CDR3 does not end in the conserved phenylalanine or tryptophan, so this is likely a read error. The J gene is TRBJ2-5, the V gene TRBV10-3, with 10 positions matching TRBD2. The germline gives CDR1 ENHRY, CDR2 SYGVKD. V lost 3 bases and J lost 3; bases outside the gene matches: 7. The CDR3 sequence is 16 residues long. CDR3 coding DNA: TGTGCCATCAGTGAAGAAGCGGGAGGGCCAGAAGAGACCCAGTACCTC. Translating it yields CAISEEAGGPEETQYL.

This clonotype has a handful of counts. V usage is TRBV19 and J usage is TRBJ2-7, with no clear D. V lost 5 bases to trimming and J lost 2 bases, with 13 bases between them. There are 14 residues in the CDR3. Germline CDR1 reads LNHDA; CDR2 reads SQIVND (reference sequence). The CDR3: CASSSFGNAYEQYF. Here the CDR3 DNA reads TGTGCCAGTAGTTCCTTCGGTAATGCCTACGAGCAGTACTTC.

This clonotype was counted ten times or more. CDR3 sequence (DNA): TGCGCCAGCAGCCGCAAGGCCCCAGGGGGAAACTACGAGCAGTACTTC. It encodes CASSRKAPGGNYEQYF. The V and J genes are TRBV4-3 and TRBJ2-7, with 7 nucleotides matching TRBD1. Germline V gene sequence: CDR1 LGHNA, CDR2 YSLEER. CDR3 length equals 16 residues. Trimming took 4 bases from V and 3 from J; bases not matched to a gene: 12.

The V gene is TRBV5-6, the J gene TRBJ2-2, with 10 bases matching TRBD1. Germline V CDR1 and CDR2: SGHDT, YYEEEE. CDR3 length: 15 residues. The trim removed 5 bases at V and 7 bases at J, leaving 8 bases unmatched. The CDR3 sequence: CASRKTGGVGGELFF. The CDR3 nucleotides read TGTGCCAGCAGAAAGACAGGGGGCGTTGGCGGGGAGCTGTTTTTT.

This clonotype appeared many times. The J gene is TRBJ2-5, the V gene TRBV11-2, with a weak D call TRBD1 (7 bases). The V end was cut by 5 bases, the J end by 5 bases, with 18 bases between. Germline CDR1 and CDR2: SGHAT and FQNNGV. This CDR3 contains 15 residues. The CDR3 sequence: CASSQATGRHETQYF. DNA of the CDR3: TGTGCCAGCAGCCAAGCGACAGGGAGGCATGAGACCCAGTACTTC.

The rearrangement links TRBV7-9 to TRBJ2-1, with 7 bases that match TRBD2. The CDR3 has 15 residues. V gave up 5 bases and J gave up 8 bases; unmatched junction bases: 12. Germline lookup yields CDR1 SEHNR and CDR2 FQNEAQ (reference sequence). This CDR3 is CASSTTGLPLDEQFF. The CDR3 nucleotides read TGTGCCAGCAGCACCACGGGACTACCGTTGGATGAGCAGTTCTTC.

This clonotype was seen at least ten times. The gene calls are TRBV7-3 and TRBJ2-1; possible D gene TRBD2, 6 bases. Germline loops: CDR1 SGHTA, CDR2 FQGTGA. The CDR3 covers 19 residues. The ends were cut back, 2 bases at V and 0 bases at J, with 20 bases in the middle. The CDR3 reads CASSLWGTSLMGSYNEQFF. Here the CDR3 DNA reads TGTGCCAGCAGCTTATGGGGCACTAGCTTGATGGGCTCCTACAATGAGCAGTTCTTC.

This clonotype came up many times. The chain is built from TRBV5-1 and TRBJ2-7, with a weak D call TRBD1 (6 bases). Germline-derived CDR1 and CDR2 are SGHRS and YFSETQ. The V gene lost 0 bases and the J gene lost 3 bases, with 13 bases spanning the gap. The CDR3 sequence is 15 residues long. The DNA for the CDR3 is TGCGCCAGCAGCTTGGCGCAGGGGATAATCTACGAGCAGTACTTC. This encodes CASSLAQGIIYEQYF.

This clonotype was detected many times. V and J are TRBV7-2 and TRBJ2-7, with 7 positions matching TRBD2. Germline lookup yields CDR1 SGHTA and CDR2 FQGNSA. CDR3 length: 14 amino acids. The V segment lost 4 bases and the J segment 2 bases; nucleotides outside the gene matches: 5. The CDR3 nucleotides read TGTGCCAGCAGCTCCCTAGCGGATCCCTACGAGCAGTACTTC. Protein: CASSSLADPYEQYF. The whole variable domain, remainder taken from reference TRBV7-2 and TRBJ2-7, is GAGVSQSPSNKVTEKGKDVELRCDPISGHTALYWYRQSLGQGLEFLIYFQGNSAPDKSGLPSDRFSAERTGGSVSTLTIQRTQQEDSAVYLCASSSLADPYEQYFGPGTRLTVT.

With respect to this clonotype: A much larger clone differs by one base, so this may be a read error. This chain connects TRBV3-1 to TRBJ2-3, with 7 bases matching TRBD1. Germline V gene sequence: CDR1 LGHDT, CDR2 YNNKEL (reference sequence). This CDR3 is 16 amino acids long. V lost 6 bases and J lost 0; bases outside the gene matches: 9. CDR3 region: CASRWTGGPSTDTQYF. The CDR3 DNA reads as TGTGCCAGCAGGTGGACAGGCGGACCGAGCACAGATACGCAGTATTTT.

This clonotype was recorded many times. The rearrangement uses TRBV18 and TRBJ1-4, with TRBD1 identical over 9 bases. Germline V CDR1 and CDR2: KGHSH, LQKENI. J lost 7 bases, V lost 2 bases, and 5 bases had no gene match. The CDR3 has 15 residues. CDR3 nucleotides: TGTGCCAGCTCACCAGGGGACAGGGTTATTGAAAAACTGTTTTTT. It is translated as CASSPGDRVIEKLFF.

This clonotype came up many times. This chain joins TRBV5-1 and TRBJ2-1; 13 bases line up with TRBD2. Germline assignment: CDR1 SGHRS and CDR2 YFSETQ. The CDR3 loop spans 20 amino acids. Unmatched junction bases numbered 13, after V lost 4 bases and J lost 0 bases. CDR3 sequence reads: CASSTAGTSGTAFSYNEQFF. DNA for the CDR3: TGCGCCAGCAGCACGGCCGGGACTAGCGGGACGGCATTCTCCTACAATGAGCAGTTCTTC. The full variable domain, completed using reference TRBV5-1 and TRBJ2-1, is KAGVTQTPRYLIKTRGQQVTLSCSPISGHRSVSWYQQTPGQGLQFLFEYFSETQRNKGNFPGRFSGRQFSNSRSEMNVSTLELGDSALYLCASSTAGTSGTAFSYNEQFFGPGTRLTVL.

This clonotype was detected many times. The rearrangement uses TRBV20-1 and TRBJ2-3; D remains ambiguous. V lost 3 bases and J 5 bases, leaving 6 bases between the germline ends. This CDR3 contains 11 residues. Germline V lookup: CDR1 DFQATT, CDR2 SNEGSKA (reference sequence). The CDR3 region has the DNA TGCAGTGCTAGCTTTCAAGATACGCAGTATTTT. Translation gives CSASFQDTQYF.

This clonotype was counted at least ten times. V gene TRBV20-1 combines with J gene TRBJ2-5; the match to TRBD2 covers 9 bases. The CDR3 sequence is 15 residues long. J was trimmed by 0 bases and V by 3 bases; bases with no gene match: 5. Germline CDR1 and CDR2: DFQATT and SNEGSKA (reference sequence). The CDR3: CSARVRLADQETQYF. The CDR3, as DNA: TGCAGTGCTAGGGTTCGACTAGCGGACCAAGAGACCCAGTACTTC.

In this sample, this clonotype turned up many times. This chain joins TRBV2 and TRBJ2-7; tentative D call: TRBD2 (7 bases). V dropped 0 bases and J dropped 3 bases, with 12 bases sitting between them. The CDR3 has 15 residues. CDR1 is SNHLY and CDR2 is FYNNEI in the germline V gene. In DNA, the CDR3 is TGTGCCAGCAGTGAAGCGGGAGGGGGAATCTACGAGCAGTACTTC. Amino acid sequence: CASSEAGGGIYEQYF. Drawing the rest from reference TRBV2 and TRBJ2-7, the complete variable domain is EPEVTQTPSHQVTQMGQEVILRCVPISNHLYFYWYRQILGQKVEFLVSFYNNEISEKSEIFDDQFSVERPDGSNFTLKIRSTKLEDSAMYFCASSEAGGGIYEQYFGPGTRLTVT.

Ten or more counts support this clonotype. The DNA of the CDR3 is TGTGCCACCAGCAGAGTCGGGACGAATGAGCAGTTCTTC. It is translated as CATSRVGTNEQFF. This chain links TRBV15 with TRBJ2-1; D tentatively fits TRBD1 or TRBD2 (5 bases each). This CDR3 is 13 amino acids long. V was shortened by 1 base and J by 7 bases, with 8 bases between the two germline ends. Germline lookup yields CDR1 LNHNV and CDR2 YYDKDF (reference sequence). Using reference TRBV15 and TRBJ2-1 for the parts outside the CDR3, the full variable domain is DAMVIQNPRYQVTQFGKPVTLSCSQTLNHNVMYWYQQKSSQAPKLLFHYYDKDFNNEADTPDNFQSRRPNTSFCFLDIRSPGLGDTAMYLCATSRVGTNEQFFGPGTRLTVL.